These T cell receptor beta chains were read from a single sample in a study of regulatory T cells in long-lasting Graves disease. A single record per CDR3 protein comes from TCRdb applying MiXCR to the multiplex PCR reads. Here the sample spans roughly 420,000 distinct CDR3 sequences, 12% to 15% being singletons. The same sample was also used in a study of T cells in Graves' hyperthyroidism and ophthalmopathy.

The material was peripheral blood mononuclear cells (PBMCs), obtained at new diagnosis, from a patient treated with antithyroid drugs. These receptor sequences come from a woman aged 45-65 years with Graves disease. CDR3s include the opening cysteine and the closing phenylalanine or tryptophan. A D gene is named only where the DNA matches it firmly. For some rows the clone size is stated as once, few or many, or as a class when expanded; others skip it.

NA	16	many	TRBV18	TRBJ2-5	TGTGCCAGCTCACCCACCGAAGGTTCGGAGGGAGAGACCCAGTACTTC	CASSPTEGSEGETQYF
TRBD2	15	many	TRBV20-1	TRBJ2-2	TGCAGTGCTGAAAGTAGCGGGAGAGGCACCGGGGAGCTGTTTTTT	CSAESSGRGTGELFF
TRBD1	16	many	TRBV28	TRBJ2-1	TGTGCCAGCACCTCACCCGGGACAGGGGGGCACAATGAGCAGTTCTTC	CASTSPGTGGHNEQFF
NA	15	NA	TRBV7-3	TRBJ1-3	TGTGCCAGCAGCCTGTCAGGGATCTCTGGAAACACCATATATTTT	CASSLSGISGNTIYF
NA	15	many	TRBV11-2	TRBJ1-5	TGTGCCAGCAGCTTAGGTAGAGGGGGCAATCAGCCCCAGCATTTT	CASSLGRGGNQPQHF
TRBD2	15	NA	TRBV5-1	TRBJ2-3	TGCGCCAGCAGCTCCGGGACTAGCGGGGTAGATACGCAGTATTTT	CASSSGTSGVDTQYF
NA	14	many	TRBV4-1	TRBJ1-1	TGCGCCAGCAGCCAAGCCCGGACTGGCACTGAAGCTTTCTTT	CASSQARTGTEAFF
NA	15	many	TRBV12-3/TRBV12-4	TRBJ1-1	TGTGCCAGCAGTTTTCTCAGGATTATGAACACTGAAGCTTTCTTT	CASSFLRIMNTEAFF
TRBD2	16	few	TRBV18	TRBJ2-1	TGTGCCAGCTCGCCGCCGGGACTAGCGGGAGGACTTGAGCAGTTCTTC	CASSPPGLAGGLEQFF
NA	15	few	TRBV19	TRBJ2-5	TGTGCCAGTAGCGGGGGGGCAGGGGGCTGGGAGACCCAGTACTTC	CASSGGAGGWETQYF
NA	12	few	TRBV7-6	TRBJ2-5	TGTGCCAGCGGCGGGTTCCAAGAGACCCAGTACTTC	CASGGFQETQYF
TRBD2	16	NA	TRBV28	TRBJ2-7	TGTGCCAGCAGTCTCCCCGGGACTAGCGGCACCTACGAGCAGTACTTC	CASSLPGTSGTYEQYF
TRBD1	14	many	TRBV6-1	TRBJ2-1	TGTGCCAGCACCAGACAGGGCCACTACAATGAGCAGTTCTTC	CASTRQGHYNEQFF
NA	14	NA	TRBV3-1	TRBJ2-2	TGTGCCAGCAGCTCGGGACGGTACACCGGGGAGCTGTTTTTT	CASSSGRYTGELFF
TRBD2	19	NA	TRBV5-6	TRBJ2-6	TGTGCCAGCAGCTTCTTTCGCGGGAGGTCCCTCTCTGGGGCCAACGTCCTGACTTTC	CASSFFRGRSLSGANVLTF
TRBD1	12	NA	TRBV19	TRBJ1-5	TGTGCCACTCAGGGGGCTGGTCAGCCCCAGCATTTT	CATQGAGQPQHF
TRBD2	16	few	TRBV28	TRBJ2-2	TGTGCCAGCAGTTTCGGGGGTAGCGGGCACACCGGGGAGCTGTTTTTT	CASSFGGSGHTGELFF
NA	13	many	TRBV6-1	TRBJ1-1	TGTGCCAGCTGTCGAAACATGAACACTGAAGCTTTCTTT	CASCRNMNTEAFF
NA	16	many	TRBV27	TRBJ1-1	TGTGCCAGCGGGAGGACCGGGTACGAAATGAACACTGAAGCTTTCTTT	CASGRTGYEMNTEAFF
NA	12	many	TRBV28	TRBJ2-7	TGTGCCAGCAGTTTCCAAGGATTCGAGCAGTACTTC	CASSFQGFEQYF
NA	16	many	TRBV30	TRBJ2-5	TGTGCCTGGAGTGTGTGGAGGACCTATCCCCAAGAGACCCAGTACTTC	CAWSVWRTYPQETQYF
TRBD2	17	many	TRBV5-1	TRBJ2-1	TGCGCCAGCAGCTTGCGGGCTAGCGGGCGCCTTAACAATGAGCAGTTCTTC	CASSLRASGRLNNEQFF
TRBD1	16	many	TRBV7-9	TRBJ2-3	TGTGCCAGCAGCCACGACGGGACAGCAAGCACAGATACGCAGTATTTT	CASSHDGTASTDTQYF
TRBD1	15	NA	TRBV19	TRBJ2-1	TGTGCCAGTAGTACCCAGGGGGCCCCCTACAATGAGCAGTTCTTC	CASSTQGAPYNEQFF
NA	14	NA	TRBV5-1	TRBJ2-7	TGCGCCAGCAGCATCGGGACGGATACCTACGAGCAGTACTTC	CASSIGTDTYEQYF
NA	14	NA	TRBV6-2/TRBV6-3	TRBJ2-7	TGTGCCAGCAGTGAAGGAGCAGCTACCTACGAGCAGTACTTC	CASSEGAATYEQYF
NA	16	few	TRBV18	TRBJ2-2	TGTGCCAGCTCACCACGGGCAGGGGCAGACACCGGGGAGCTGTTTTTT	CASSPRAGADTGELFF